One and the same sample provided the 7 T cell receptor beta chains below, sequenced in a study of beta chain features in type 1 diabetes. Investigators reverse transcribed all isolated RNA, so they sequenced expressed TCRB transcripts. Sequencing used immunoSEQ multiplex PCR; TCRdb keeps in-frame clones, though not all of them. This table holds under 250,000 clones, approximately 15% found once. Study outcomes and limitations: Significant though moderate, a shortening of TCRB CDR3s appeared in all four CD4+ subsets of Type 1 diabetes patients.

These receptors' antigens are unknown. The sample was naive CD4+ T cells from blood. The receptors shown here come from a man aged 30-40 years with type 1 diabetes.

The rearrangement joins TRBV6-6 to TRBJ1-5; unclear D gene. This CDR3 is built from 13 residues. Between the trimmed V and J ends, which lost 4 bases and 8 bases, there was a span of 12 bases. The germline V gene has CDR1 MNHNY and CDR2 SVGAGI (reference sequence). CDR3 loop: CASSWEGSEPQHF. The CDR3 DNA reads as TGTGCCAGCAGTTGGGAGGGTTCGGAGCCCCAGCATTTT.

This clone has a handful of counts. The chain carries TRBV21-1 and TRBJ2-5; TRBD2, as called in the table, went unchecked against the DNA. TRBV21-1 corresponds to a pseudogene. This CDR3 has 14 amino acids. This CDR3 reads CASHIAGPAKTQYF. In DNA form, the CDR3 reads TGTGCCAGCCACATAGCGGGACCCGCTAAGACCCAGTACTTC.

This clone was seen only a few times. The gene calls are TRBV2 and TRBJ1-5, with D hard to call. Germline lookup yields CDR1 SNHLY and CDR2 FYNNEI. The CDR3 extends over 11 amino acids. CDR3 DNA sequence: TGTAATCCCCTATACAATCAGCCCCAGCATTTT. Translating gives CNPLYNQPQHF.

In its sample, this clone was seen a few times. The chain couples TRBV5-4 to TRBJ2-1, with 7 bases identical to TRBD1. V dropped 1 base and J dropped 5; count of bases not matched to a gene: 9. This CDR3 region has 16 residues. CDR1 and CDR2 (germline): SGHNT, YYREEE (reference sequence). The CDR3 coding sequence is TGTGCCAGCAGCTTGCCTCGGACAGGAGTCCACAATGAGCAGTTCTTC. Its protein is CASSLPRTGVHNEQFF.

This clone was seen a few times. This rearrangement joins TRBV2 to TRBJ2-3; TRBD2 matches at 9 bases. Trimming cost V 4 bases and J 2 bases; bases outside gene matches: 4. CDR1 and CDR2 from the germline V gene are SNHLY and FYNNEI. This CDR3 region has 15 residues. CDR3 amino acids: CASSAAGGPTDTQYF. The DNA of the CDR3 is TGTGCCAGCAGTGCTGCGGGAGGGCCCACAGATACGCAGTATTTT.

The gene calls are TRBV5-1 and TRBJ2-5, with D tentatively TRBD2 (6 bases). The length of the CDR3 is 15 residues. The V and J ends lost 4 bases and 3 bases respectively, with 16 bases between them. Germline CDR1 and CDR2: SGHRS and YFSETQ. The CDR3 reads CASSSTGTPEETQYF. The CDR3 bases are TGCGCCAGCAGCAGTACCGGGACTCCAGAAGAGACCCAGTACTTC.

This clone was seen more than once but under ten times. V and J are TRBV25-1 and TRBJ2-7, with D perhaps TRBD1 (5 bases). CDR3 size: 14 residues. V was trimmed by 4 bases and J by 6 bases, leaving 16 bases between them. Germline V gene lookup returns CDR1 MGHDK and CDR2 SYGVNS. CDR3 amino acids: CASSARRQLGEQYF. Here the CDR3 DNA reads TGTGCCAGCAGTGCCAGGAGACAGTTGGGCGAGCAGTACTTC.